This TCR beta chain was retrieved from a study of blood T cell repertoires in COVID-19. Per the authors' pipeline: Estimation of nucleated cell counts was performed using reference gene primer amplification. The data were produced by immunoSEQ multiplex PCR, yet TCRdb's version contains in-frame clones alone and is incomplete. Clone size and the V and J calls come from that table; the DNA yielded D and trimming. The sample shows a few hundred thousand clones, 70% to 90% of them seen only once. V was clipped by 3 bases and J by 0 bases, with 14 bases between them. CDR3 length equals 16 residues. CDR1 and CDR2 from the germline V gene are KGHSH and LQKENI.

The specimen sequenced was peripheral blood. The chain links TRBV18 to TRBJ1-1; D possibly corresponds to TRBD1 (5 bases). The TCR was taken from a woman between 50 and 59 years old with COVID-19, enrolled during active disease. The CDR3 here is CASSPGQGGLNTEAFF. The CDR3 DNA is TGTGCCAGCTCACCTGGGCAGGGAGGTTTGAACACTGAAGCTTTCTTT. Using reference TRBV18 and TRBJ1-1 for the parts outside the CDR3, the full variable domain is NAGVMQNPRHLVRRRGQEARLRCSPMKGHSHVYWYRQLPEEGLKFMVYLQKENIIDESGMPKERFSAEFPKEGPSILRIQQVVRGDSAAYFCASSPGQGGLNTEAFFGQGTRLTVV.